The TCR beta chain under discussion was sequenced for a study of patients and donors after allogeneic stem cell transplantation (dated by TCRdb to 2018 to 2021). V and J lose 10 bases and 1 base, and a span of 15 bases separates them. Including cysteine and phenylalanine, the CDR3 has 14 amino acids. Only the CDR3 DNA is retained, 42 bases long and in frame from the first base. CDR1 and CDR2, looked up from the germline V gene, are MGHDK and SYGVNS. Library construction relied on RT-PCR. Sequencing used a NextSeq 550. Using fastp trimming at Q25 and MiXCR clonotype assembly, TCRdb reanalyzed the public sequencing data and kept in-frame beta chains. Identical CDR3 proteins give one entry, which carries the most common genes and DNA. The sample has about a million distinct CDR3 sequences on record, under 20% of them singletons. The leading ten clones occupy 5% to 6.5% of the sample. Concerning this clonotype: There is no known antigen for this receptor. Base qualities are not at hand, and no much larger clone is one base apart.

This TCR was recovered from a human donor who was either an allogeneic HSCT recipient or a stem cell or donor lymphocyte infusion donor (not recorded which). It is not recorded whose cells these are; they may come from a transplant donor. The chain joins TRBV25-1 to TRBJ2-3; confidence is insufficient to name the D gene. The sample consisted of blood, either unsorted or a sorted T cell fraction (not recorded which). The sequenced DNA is TGTGCCACCACAGAGGCTTCCGGCACAGATACGCAGTATTTT. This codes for CATTEASGTDTQYF.